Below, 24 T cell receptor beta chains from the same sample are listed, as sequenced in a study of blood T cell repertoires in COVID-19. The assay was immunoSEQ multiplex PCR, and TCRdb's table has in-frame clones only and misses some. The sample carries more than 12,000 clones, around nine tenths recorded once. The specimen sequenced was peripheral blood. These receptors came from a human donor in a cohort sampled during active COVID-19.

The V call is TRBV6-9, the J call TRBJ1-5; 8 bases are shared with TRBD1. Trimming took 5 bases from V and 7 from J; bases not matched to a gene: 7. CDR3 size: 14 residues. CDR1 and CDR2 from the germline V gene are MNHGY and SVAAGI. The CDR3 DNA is TGTGCCAGCAGTCACAGGGGGTCGGGGCAGCCCCAGCATTTT. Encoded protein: CASSHRGSGQPQHF.

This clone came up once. The CDR3 nucleotides read TGTGCCAGCAGCTTAGTAGGTGGGGCCCGGAGCTCCTACAATGAGCAGTTCTTC. Residues: CASSLVGGARSSYNEQFF. The chain uses TRBV7-3 and TRBJ2-1, with a weak D call TRBD1 (5 bases). In germline, CDR1 is SGHTA, CDR2 FQGTGA. V was pared by 2 bases and J by 0 bases, with 17 bases between. The CDR3 is 18 residues long.

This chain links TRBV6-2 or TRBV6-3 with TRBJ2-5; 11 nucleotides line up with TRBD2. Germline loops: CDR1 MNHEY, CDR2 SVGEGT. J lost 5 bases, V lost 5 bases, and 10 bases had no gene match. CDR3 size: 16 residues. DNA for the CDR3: TGTGCCAGCAGTAACCCGTTAGCGGGGGGGCATGAGACCCAGTACTTC. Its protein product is CASSNPLAGGHETQYF.

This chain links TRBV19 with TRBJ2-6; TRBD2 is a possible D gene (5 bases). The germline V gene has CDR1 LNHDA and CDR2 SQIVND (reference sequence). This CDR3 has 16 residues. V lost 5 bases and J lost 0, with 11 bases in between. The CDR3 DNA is TGTGCCAGTAGTGCGGCAGGACTCTCTGGGGCCAACGTCCTGACTTTC. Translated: CASSAAGLSGANVLTF.

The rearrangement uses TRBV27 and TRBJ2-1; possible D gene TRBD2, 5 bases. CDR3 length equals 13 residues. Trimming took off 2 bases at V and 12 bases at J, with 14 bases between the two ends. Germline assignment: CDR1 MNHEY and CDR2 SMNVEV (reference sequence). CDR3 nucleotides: TGTGCCAGCAGTTTAATATCCCCCGAGGGGCAGTTCTTC. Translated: CASSLISPEGQFF.

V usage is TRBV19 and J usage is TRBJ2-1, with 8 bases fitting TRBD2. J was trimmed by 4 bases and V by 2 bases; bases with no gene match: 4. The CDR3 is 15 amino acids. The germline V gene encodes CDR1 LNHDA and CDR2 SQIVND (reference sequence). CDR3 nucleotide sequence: TGTGCCAGTAGTATAAGCGGGGGAATTTACAATGAGCAGTTCTTC. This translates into CASSISGGIYNEQFF.

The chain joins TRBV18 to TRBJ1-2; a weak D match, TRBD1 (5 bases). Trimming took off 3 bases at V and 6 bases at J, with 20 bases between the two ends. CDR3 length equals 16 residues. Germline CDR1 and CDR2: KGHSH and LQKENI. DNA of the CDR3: TGTGCCAGCTCACCGGGAGAAGCGGGGCAGGATAATGGCTACACCTTC. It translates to CASSPGEAGQDNGYTF.

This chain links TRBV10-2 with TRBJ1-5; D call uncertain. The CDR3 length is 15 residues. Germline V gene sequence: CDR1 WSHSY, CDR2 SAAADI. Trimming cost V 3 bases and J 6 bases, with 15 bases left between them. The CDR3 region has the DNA TGCGCCAGCAGTGATGGCAGAGAGGGTGGTCAGCCCCAGCATTTT. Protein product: CASSDGREGGQPQHF.

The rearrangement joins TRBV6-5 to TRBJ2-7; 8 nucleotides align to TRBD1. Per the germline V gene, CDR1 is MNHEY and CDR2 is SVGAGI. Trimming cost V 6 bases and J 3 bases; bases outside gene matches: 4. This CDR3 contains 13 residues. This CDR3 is CASSPGTGYEQYF. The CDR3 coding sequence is TGTGCCAGCAGCCCCGGGACAGGCTACGAGCAGTACTTC.

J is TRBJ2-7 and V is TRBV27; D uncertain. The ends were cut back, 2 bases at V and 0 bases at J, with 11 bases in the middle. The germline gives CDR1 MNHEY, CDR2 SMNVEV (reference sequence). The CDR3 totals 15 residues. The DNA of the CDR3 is TGTGCCAGCAGTTTAGAGTTGGGCAGCTCCTACGAGCAGTACTTC. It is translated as CASSLELGSSYEQYF.

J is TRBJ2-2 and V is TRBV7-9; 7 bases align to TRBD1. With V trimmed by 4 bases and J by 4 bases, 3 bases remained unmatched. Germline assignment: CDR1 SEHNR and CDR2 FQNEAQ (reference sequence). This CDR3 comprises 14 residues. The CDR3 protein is CASSSTGITGELFF. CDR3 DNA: TGTGCCAGCAGCTCGACAGGGATCACCGGGGAGCTGTTTTTT. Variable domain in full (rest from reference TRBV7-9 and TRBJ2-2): DTGVSQNPRHKITKRGQNVTFRCDPISEHNRLYWYRQTLGQGPEFLTYFQNEAQLEKSRLLSDRFSAERPKGSFSTLEIQRTEQGDSAMYLCASSSTGITGELFFGEGSRLTVL.

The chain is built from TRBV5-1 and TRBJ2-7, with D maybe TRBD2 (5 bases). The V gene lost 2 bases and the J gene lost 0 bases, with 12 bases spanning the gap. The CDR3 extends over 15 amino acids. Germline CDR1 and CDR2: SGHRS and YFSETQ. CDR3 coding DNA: TGCGCCAGCAGCTTTTCTGTTGACTACTCCTACGAGCAGTACTTC. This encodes CASSFSVDYSYEQYF.

CDR3 DNA sequence: TGCGCCAGCAGTGAGTTGCGGAATAGCGGGGAGCTGTTTTTT. Translated, it gives CASSELRNSGELFF. This rearrangement joins TRBV10-1 to TRBJ2-2, with no clear D. The germline V and J ends were trimmed by 1 base and 7 bases, with 10 bases remaining between them. Germline values: CDR1 WNHNN, CDR2 SYGVQD (reference sequence). CDR3 size: 14 residues.

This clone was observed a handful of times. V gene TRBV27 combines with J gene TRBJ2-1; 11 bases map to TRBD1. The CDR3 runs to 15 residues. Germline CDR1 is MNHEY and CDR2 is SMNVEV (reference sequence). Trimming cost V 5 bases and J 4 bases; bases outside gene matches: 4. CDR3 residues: CASSPGTGGYNEQFF. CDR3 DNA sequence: TGTGCCAGCAGTCCTGGGACAGGGGGTTACAATGAGCAGTTCTTC.

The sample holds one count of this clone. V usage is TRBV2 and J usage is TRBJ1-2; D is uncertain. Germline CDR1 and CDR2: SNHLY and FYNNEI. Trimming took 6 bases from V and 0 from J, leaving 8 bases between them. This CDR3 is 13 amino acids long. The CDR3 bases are TGTGCCAGCAGCCTCGGGGCTAACTATGGCTACACCTTC. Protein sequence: CASSLGANYGYTF.

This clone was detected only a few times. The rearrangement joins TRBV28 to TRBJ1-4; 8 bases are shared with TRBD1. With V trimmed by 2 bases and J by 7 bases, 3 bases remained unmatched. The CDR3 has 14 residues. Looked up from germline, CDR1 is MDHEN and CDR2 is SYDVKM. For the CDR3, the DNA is TGTGCCAGCAGTTTAGCCCAGGGGGCTGAAAAACTGTTTTTT. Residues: CASSLAQGAEKLFF.

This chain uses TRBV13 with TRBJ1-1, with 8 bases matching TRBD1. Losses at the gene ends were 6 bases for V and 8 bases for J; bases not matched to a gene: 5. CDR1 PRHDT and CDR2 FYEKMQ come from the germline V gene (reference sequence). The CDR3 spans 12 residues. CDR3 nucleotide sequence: TGTGCCAGCAGTCTGCGACAGGGGGAAGCTTTCTTT. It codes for CASSLRQGEAFF.

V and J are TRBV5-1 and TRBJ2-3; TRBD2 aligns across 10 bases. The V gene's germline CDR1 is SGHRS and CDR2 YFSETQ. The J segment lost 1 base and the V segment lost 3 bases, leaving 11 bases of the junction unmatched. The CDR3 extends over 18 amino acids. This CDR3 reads CASSWRGLAGEGTDTQYF. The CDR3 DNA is TGCGCCAGCAGCTGGCGTGGCCTAGCGGGAGAGGGCACAGATACGCAGTATTTT.

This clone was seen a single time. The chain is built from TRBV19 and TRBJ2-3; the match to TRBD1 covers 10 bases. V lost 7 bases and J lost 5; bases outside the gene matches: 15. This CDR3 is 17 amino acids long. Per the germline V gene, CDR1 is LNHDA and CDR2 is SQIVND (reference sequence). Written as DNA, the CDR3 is TGTGCCAGTACCCCCCATGGACAGGGGGACCGTAGAGATACGCAGTATTTT. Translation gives CASTPHGQGDRRDTQYF. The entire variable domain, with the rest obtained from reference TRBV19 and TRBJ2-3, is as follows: DGGITQSPKYLFRKEGQNVTLSCEQNLNHDAMYWYRQDPGQGLRLIYYSQIVNDFQKGDIAEGYSVSREKKESFPLTVTSAQKNPTAFYLCASTPHGQGDRRDTQYFGPGTRLTVL.

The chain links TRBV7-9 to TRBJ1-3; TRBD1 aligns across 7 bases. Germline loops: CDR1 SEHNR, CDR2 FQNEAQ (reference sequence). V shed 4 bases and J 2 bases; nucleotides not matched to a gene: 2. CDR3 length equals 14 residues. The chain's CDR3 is CASSSGTAGNTIYF. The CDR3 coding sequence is TGTGCCAGCAGCTCCGGGACAGCTGGAAACACCATATATTTT.

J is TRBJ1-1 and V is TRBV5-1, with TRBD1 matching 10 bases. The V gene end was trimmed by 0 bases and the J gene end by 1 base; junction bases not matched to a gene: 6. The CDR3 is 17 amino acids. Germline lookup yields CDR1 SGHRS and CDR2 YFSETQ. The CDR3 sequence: CASSLVRDRGKNTEAFF. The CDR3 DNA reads TGCGCCAGCAGCTTGGTACGGGACAGGGGAAAGAACACTGAAGCTTTCTTT.

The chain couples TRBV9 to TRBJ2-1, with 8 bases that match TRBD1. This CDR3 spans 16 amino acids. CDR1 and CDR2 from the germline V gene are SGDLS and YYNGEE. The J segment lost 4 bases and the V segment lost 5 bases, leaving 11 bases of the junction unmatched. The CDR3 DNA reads TGTGCCAGCAGTGCCCGGACAGGGTCATCTTACAATGAGCAGTTCTTC. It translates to CASSARTGSSYNEQFF.

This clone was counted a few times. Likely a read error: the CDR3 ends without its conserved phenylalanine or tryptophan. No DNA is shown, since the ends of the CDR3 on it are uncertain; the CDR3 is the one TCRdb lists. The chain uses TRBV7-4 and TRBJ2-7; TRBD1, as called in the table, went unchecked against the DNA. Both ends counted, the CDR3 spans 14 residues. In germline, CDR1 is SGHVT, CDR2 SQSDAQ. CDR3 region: CASSLEVRTGGPVI.

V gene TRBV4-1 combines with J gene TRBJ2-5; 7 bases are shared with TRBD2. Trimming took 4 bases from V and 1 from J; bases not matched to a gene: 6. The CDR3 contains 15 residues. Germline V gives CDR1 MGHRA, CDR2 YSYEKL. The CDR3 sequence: CASSRVSGGQETQYF. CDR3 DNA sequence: TGCGCCAGCAGCCGTGTGTCGGGGGGCCAAGAGACCCAGTACTTC.